Described below is a single T cell receptor beta chain sequence and its context. CDR1 and CDR2 from the germline V gene are SGHRS and YFSETQ. The J segment lost 4 bases and the V segment lost 4 bases, leaving 20 bases of the junction unmatched. The CDR3 has 19 residues. This sample was taken from a study of blood T cell repertoires in COVID-19. The overall study: PBMCs, B-cell-depleted T cells, or T cells were the source of the cDNA or gDNA that made up the material.

TCRdb's table, derived via immunoSEQ multiplex PCR, lists solely in-frame clones and lacks some. The table has about 260,000 clones, approximately 87% seen once; the top ten hold approximately 2.2%. Material for sequencing was peripheral blood. The sequence derives from a woman between 50 and 59 years old with acute or convalescent COVID-19. The chain uses TRBV5-1 and TRBJ1-2; 9 bases line up with TRBD1. In nucleotides, the CDR3 is TGCGCCAGCAGCACATTCTCCGGGACAGGGATTGAAGCGAGCTATGGCTACACCTTC. Protein: CASSTFSGTGIEASYGYTF.